The 18 T cell receptor beta chains below were found in one sample sequenced in a study of blood T cell repertoires in COVID-19. Measured with immunoSEQ multiplex PCR; TCRdb has only the in-frame clones, and not every one. The sample records 180,000 or so clones, more than 65% being singletons. Material: peripheral blood. The receptors were gathered from a human donor with acute or convalescent COVID-19. The donor label of this sample is uncertain.

This clone appeared a few times. The V gene is TRBV3-1 (or the pseudogene TRBV3-2), the J gene TRBJ2-3, with D possibly matching TRBD1 (5 bases). Deletions cut 2 bases from V and 4 bases from J, with 13 bases between. CDR3 length: 15 residues. Per germline, CDR1 LGHDT and CDR2 YNNKEL (reference sequence). The CDR3: CASSQMAGQADTQYF. The DNA of the CDR3 is TGTGCCAGCAGCCAAATGGCAGGGCAGGCAGATACGCAGTATTTT.

The J gene is TRBJ2-7, the V gene TRBV29-1; 9 positions match TRBD2. This CDR3 comprises 19 residues. V was pared by 2 bases and J by 4 bases, with 21 bases of the junction left unmatched. Germline values: CDR1 SQVTM, CDR2 ANQGSEA. CDR3: CSVEKEMGGLATEGYEQYF. DNA of the CDR3: TGCAGCGTTGAAAAAGAGATGGGGGGACTAGCCACCGAAGGGTACGAGCAGTACTTC.

Concerning this clone itself: Compared with germline, one end of the junction differs, possibly owing to a read error. V and J are TRBV7-7 and TRBJ2-5; 10 bases match TRBD1. This CDR3 has 14 residues. Germline loops: CDR1 SSHAT, CDR2 FNYEAQ (reference sequence). CDR3 sequence: CASSLGTGAETQYF. CDR3 in DNA: TGTGCTAGCAGCCTCGGGACAGGGGCAGAGACCCAGTACTTC. Combining the CDR3 with reference TRBV7-7 and TRBJ2-5 gives the whole variable domain GAGVSQSPRYKVTKRGQDVTLRCDPISSHATLYWYQQALGQGPEFLTYFNYEAQPDKSGLPSDRFSAERPEGSISTLTIQRTEQRDSAMYRCASSLGTGAETQYFGPGTRLLVL.

The V gene is TRBV18, the J gene TRBJ1-1; no definite D call. The CDR3 runs to 12 residues. With 1 base removed from V and 8 bases from J, the gap between germline ends came to 8 bases. The germline V gene has CDR1 KGHSH and CDR2 LQKENI. The CDR3 sequence: CASSPLREEAFF. In nucleotides, the CDR3 is TGTGCCAGCTCACCACTGCGGGAGGAAGCTTTCTTT.

The chain employs TRBV4-1 and TRBJ1-3; tentatively, D is TRBD1 (6 bases). Germline V gene data show CDR1 as MGHRA and CDR2 as YSYEKL. V shed 3 bases and J shed 2 bases, with 17 bases lying between them. The CDR3 contains 17 residues. CDR3 nucleotide sequence: TGCGCCAGCAGCCAGATCAGGGGTAATAGCGCTGGAAACACCATATATTTT. It encodes CASSQIRGNSAGNTIYF.

V is TRBV13 and J is TRBJ1-3; D call uncertain. V lost 0 bases, J lost 2 bases, and 8 bases lay in between. This CDR3 has 15 residues. Per the germline V gene, CDR1 is PRHDT and CDR2 is FYEKMQ (reference sequence). This CDR3 is CASSLGSRTGNTIYF. As DNA, the CDR3 is TGTGCCAGCAGCTTAGGTTCCAGGACTGGAAACACCATATATTTT.

The chain recombines TRBV9 with TRBJ2-1; 9 bases align to TRBD2. This CDR3 has 16 residues. Germline trimming cut 3 bases from V and 1 base from J; bases unmatched to any gene: 5. The germline gives CDR1 SGDLS, CDR2 YYNGEE. CDR3 protein: CASSAGTSISYNEQFF. Here the CDR3 DNA reads TGTGCCAGCAGCGCCGGGACTAGCATTTCCTACAATGAGCAGTTCTTC.

The chain has TRBV12-3 or TRBV12-4 and TRBJ2-5, with D unclear. This CDR3 spans 11 amino acids. V shed 5 bases and J shed 2 bases, with 3 bases lying between them. The CDR3 sequence: CASSPQETQYF. In DNA, the CDR3 is TGTGCCAGCAGTCCACAAGAGACCCAGTACTTC.

The rearrangement uses TRBV30 and TRBJ2-4; 10 bases are a match to TRBD2. Looked up from germline, CDR1 is GTSNPN and CDR2 is SVGIG (reference sequence). V dropped 0 bases and J dropped 1; count of bases not matched to a gene: 27. The CDR3 totals 24 residues. In DNA form, the CDR3 reads TGTGCCTGGAGTGTACAAGCTTGGGGGGGATTTGGAGCGGGAGGGCCAGTGGCCAAAAACATTCAGTACTTC. This codes for CAWSVQAWGGFGAGGPVAKNIQYF.

CDR3: CSASDRDSPYEQYF. CDR3 in DNA: TGCAGTGCTAGTGACCGGGACAGCCCCTACGAGCAGTACTTC. V usage is TRBV20-1 and J usage is TRBJ2-7; 7 positions match TRBD1. Germline CDR1 and CDR2: DFQATT and SNEGSKA (reference sequence). The J segment lost 2 bases and the V segment lost 3 bases, leaving 7 bases of the junction unmatched. This CDR3 spans 14 amino acids.

This clone occurred once. J is TRBJ2-3 and V is TRBV7-2, with 8 bases that match TRBD2. The CDR3 spans 16 residues. V lost 4 bases to trimming and J lost 2 bases; unmatched junction nucleotides: 8. From germline, CDR1 is SGHTA and CDR2 FQGNSA. CDR3: CASSSPVRGVTDTQYF. As DNA, the CDR3 is TGTGCCAGCAGCTCCCCCGTGCGGGGGGTCACAGATACGCAGTATTTT.

J is TRBJ1-6 and V is TRBV28; 10 bases match TRBD1. V was clipped by 4 bases and J by 10 bases; unmatched bases: 10. There are 16 residues in the CDR3. In germline, CDR1 is MDHEN, CDR2 SYDVKM. The CDR3 DNA sequence: TGTGCCAGCAGTTCCCCCGGGACAGGGGAGGGATCACCCCTCCACTTT. Amino acid sequence: CASSSPGTGEGSPLHF.

The CDR3 nucleotides are TGTGCCAGCGTTCTCACTGGCACAGATACGCAGTATTTT. Its translation: CASVLTGTDTQYF. J is TRBJ2-3 and V is TRBV2; D is ambiguous. Looked up from germline, CDR1 is SNHLY and CDR2 is FYNNEI. V shed 8 bases and J shed 1 base, with 10 bases lying between them. This CDR3 contains 13 residues.

This chain joins TRBV10-1 and TRBJ2-7, with 9 nucleotides matching TRBD1. The CDR3 is made up of 15 amino acids. The germline CDR1 and CDR2 sequences are WNHNN and SYGVQD (reference sequence). V dropped 0 bases and J dropped 12; count of bases not matched to a gene: 12. This chain's CDR3 is CASSESSMGGTGLYF. As DNA, the CDR3 is TGCGCCAGCAGTGAGTCGAGTATGGGCGGGACAGGGTTGTACTTC.

The chain joins TRBV5-1 to TRBJ1-2; D gene uncertain. Germline CDR1 SGHRS, CDR2 YFSETQ. V was trimmed by 0 bases and J by 2 bases, leaving 5 bases between them. The CDR3 has 13 amino acids. Here the CDR3 DNA reads TGCGCCAGCAGCTTGGCAGTGAACTATGGCTACACCTTC. Amino acid sequence: CASSLAVNYGYTF.

This clone was seen once. The rearrangement links TRBV6-2 or TRBV6-3 to TRBJ1-5; TRBD1 is a possible D gene (5 bases). The CDR3 covers 12 residues. CDR1 and CDR2 (germline): MNHEY, SVGEGT. V lost 5 bases, J lost 11 bases, and 13 bases lay in between. CDR3: CASSGAYMAQHF. The CDR3 bases are TGTGCCAGCAGTGGGGCCTATATGGCCCAGCATTTT.

The rearrangement links TRBV14 to TRBJ1-1; no definite D call. V was clipped by 3 bases and J by 5 bases, with 10 bases between them. The CDR3 has 13 residues. The germline V gene encodes CDR1 SGHDN and CDR2 FVKESK. CDR3 sequence (DNA): TGTGCCAGCAGCCACGCGGCGAGGACTGAAGCTTTCTTT. This gives the protein CASSHAARTEAFF.

V gene TRBV7-2 combines with J gene TRBJ2-1, with 7 positions matching TRBD2. The junction had 8 bases not matched to a gene; V was cut back by 3 bases and J by 9 bases. This CDR3 is 14 amino acids long. Germline CDR1 reads SGHTA; CDR2 reads FQGNSA. The CDR3 protein is CASSLRTGTTEQFF. The CDR3 DNA is TGTGCCAGCAGCTTGAGGACCGGGACTACTGAGCAGTTCTTC.